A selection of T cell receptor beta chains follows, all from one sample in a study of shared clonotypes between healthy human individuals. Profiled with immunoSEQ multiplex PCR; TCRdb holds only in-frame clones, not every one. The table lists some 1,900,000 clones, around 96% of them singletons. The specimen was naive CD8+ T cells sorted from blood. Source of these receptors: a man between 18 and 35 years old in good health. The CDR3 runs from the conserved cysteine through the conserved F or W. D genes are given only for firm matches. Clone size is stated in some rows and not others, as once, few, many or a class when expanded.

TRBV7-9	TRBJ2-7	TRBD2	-	TGTGCCAGCAGTCTACCGGGACTAGCAGGCGAGCAGTACTTC	CASSLPGLAGEQYF
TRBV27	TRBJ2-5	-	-	TGTGCCAGCACCCACTGGGGACAAGAGACCCAGTACTTC	CASTHWGQETQYF
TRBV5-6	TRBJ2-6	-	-	TGTGCCAGCAGCTTGGGTTGGGAGACTGGGGCCAACGTCCTGACTTTC	CASSLGWETGANVLTF
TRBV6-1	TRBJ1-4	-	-	TGTGCCAGCAGTAACGCTCCCGGTGGGGAAAAACTGTTTTTT	CASSNAPGGEKLFF
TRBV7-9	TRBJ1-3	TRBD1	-	TGTGCCAGCAGCCCCAGGGGGGGGTCCGGAAACACCATATATTTT	CASSPRGGSGNTIYF
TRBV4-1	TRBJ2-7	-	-	TGCGCCAGCAGCCAAGGGACAGCTTTTAACGAGCAGTACTTC	CASSQGTAFNEQYF
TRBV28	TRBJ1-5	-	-	TGTGCCGTCCAATTGGGGGGATTCAATCAGCCCCAGCATTTT	CAVQLGGFNQPQHF
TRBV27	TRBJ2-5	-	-	TGTGCCAGCAGTTTAGGGGTCAGCGGCGCCCAAGAGACCCAGTACTTC	CASSLGVSGAQETQYF
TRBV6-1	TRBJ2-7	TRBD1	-	TGTGCCAGCAGTGAAGGGACAGGGACGGACTCTTGGTTATACGAGCAGTACTTC	CASSEGTGTDSWLYEQYF
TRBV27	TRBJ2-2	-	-	TGTGCCAGCAGTTTACTATCCGGACTGAACACCGGGGAGCTGTTTTTT	CASSLLSGLNTGELFF
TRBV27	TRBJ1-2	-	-	TGTGCCAGCAGTTTATCGGTACAGAACAACTATGGCTACACCTTC	CASSLSVQNNYGYTF
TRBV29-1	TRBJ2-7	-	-	TGCAGCGTGGAAGATCGCTACGAGCAGTACTTC	CSVEDRYEQYF
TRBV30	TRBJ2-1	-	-	TGTGCCTGGAGTACAACAGGTGGCAGTGAGCAGTTCTTC	CAWSTTGGSEQFF
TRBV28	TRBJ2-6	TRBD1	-	TGTGCCAGCAGGAGCGACAGGGTAAAAGGGTATTCTGGGGCCAACGTCCTGACTTTC	CASRSDRVKGYSGANVLTF
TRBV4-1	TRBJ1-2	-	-	TGCGCCAGCAGCCAGGCTACAGGGTTAAATCGCTATGGCTACACCTTC	CASSQATGLNRYGYTF
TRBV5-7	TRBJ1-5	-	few	TGTGCCAGCAGCTTGAATATACAGCCCCAGCATTTT	CASSLNIQPQHF
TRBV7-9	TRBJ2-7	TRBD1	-	TGTGCCAGCAGCTCTCAGGGGGGACAGGGGGCCTACGAGCAGTACTTC	CASSSQGGQGAYEQYF
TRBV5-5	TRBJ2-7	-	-	TGTGCCAGCAGCTTGAGGACAGCCTACGAGCAGTACTTC	CASSLRTAYEQYF
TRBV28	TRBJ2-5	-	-	TGTGCCAGCAGTTTATTCATACAAGAGACCCAGTACTTC	CASSLFIQETQYF
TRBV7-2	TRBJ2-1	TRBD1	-	TGTGCCAGCAGCTTTACAGGGGATGAGCAGTTCTTC	CASSFTGDEQFF
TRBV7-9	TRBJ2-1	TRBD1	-	TGTGCCAGCAGCTTAGGACAGGGCTCCTACAATGAGCAGTTCTTC	CASSLGQGSYNEQFF
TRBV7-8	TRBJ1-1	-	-	TGTGCCAGCAGCTTGGGACGACACCCGAACACTGAAGCTTTCTTT	CASSLGRHPNTEAFF
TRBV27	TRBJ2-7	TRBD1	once	TGTGCCAGCGGCTTAACAGGGGCGTCCTTTGAGCAGTACTTC	CASGLTGASFEQYF
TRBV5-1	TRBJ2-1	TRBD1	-	TGCGCCAGCAGCCCGCATCCGGGACAGGGCCACAATGAGCAGTTCTTC	CASSPHPGQGHNEQFF
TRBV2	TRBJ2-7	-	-	TGTGCCAGCAGGGGGGCTGGAGTAGGGGAGCAGTACTTC	CASRGAGVGEQYF
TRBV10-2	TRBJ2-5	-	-	TGCGCCAGCAGCTATGTTGACCTCCAAGAGACCCAGTACTTC	CASSYVDLQETQYF
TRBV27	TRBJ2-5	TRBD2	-	TGTGCCAGCAGTTTAGCGGGGGGGGGACAGACCCAGTACTTC	CASSLAGGGQTQYF
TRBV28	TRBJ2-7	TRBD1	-	TGTGCCAGCAGTCCCCAGACAGGGGGCTTCGAGCAGTACTTC	CASSPQTGGFEQYF
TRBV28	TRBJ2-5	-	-	TGTGCCAGCAGTCTCGACAGGCTTCAGACCCAGTACTTC	CASSLDRLQTQYF
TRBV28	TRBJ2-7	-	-	TGTGCCAGCAGTTTTACAGGGATCTACGAGCAGTACTTC	CASSFTGIYEQYF
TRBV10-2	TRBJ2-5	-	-	TGCGCCAGCTCGATCGGGGAGACCCAGTACTTC	CASSIGETQYF
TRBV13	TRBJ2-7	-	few	TGTGCCAGCAGCTTGGAACAGGGACCGTACGAGCAGTACTTC	CASSLEQGPYEQYF
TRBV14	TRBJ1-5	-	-	TGTGCCAGCAGCCAAACCCCTCAGCCCCAGCATTTT	CASSQTPQPQHF
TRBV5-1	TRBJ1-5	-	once	TGCGCCAGCAGCTTGGGTGGACAGCAGCCCCAGCATTTT	CASSLGGQQPQHF
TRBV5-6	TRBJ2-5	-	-	TGTGCCAGCAGCCCCCGTTTTGGGGAGGAGACCCAGTACTTC	CASSPRFGEETQYF
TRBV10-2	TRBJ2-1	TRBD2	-	TGCGCCAGCAGTTCCGGGACTAGCGGGGGGACCTACAATGAGCAGTTCTTC	CASSSGTSGGTYNEQFF
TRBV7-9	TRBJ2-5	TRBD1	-	TGTGCCAGCAGCCTCGCCTCGGGACAGGGACAAGAGACCCAGTACTTC	CASSLASGQGQETQYF
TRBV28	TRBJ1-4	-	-	TGTGCCAGCAGTTTATGGGCCGCTGCTAATGAAAAACTGTTTTTT	CASSLWAAANEKLFF
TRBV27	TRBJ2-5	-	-	TGTGCCAGCAGCAATTGGACAGAAGAGACCCAGTACTTC	CASSNWTEETQYF
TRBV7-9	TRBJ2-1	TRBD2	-	TGTGCCAGCAGCTTTAGCGGGAGGGTATCCTACAATGAGCAGTTCTTC	CASSFSGRVSYNEQFF
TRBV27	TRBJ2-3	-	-	TGTGCCAGCAGTTTAATCGGTGGGGATGCAGATACGCAGTATTTT	CASSLIGGDADTQYF
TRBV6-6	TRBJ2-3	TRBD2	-	TGTGCCAGCAGTTACTCCGTGGCGGGAGGGACGGAAACGCAGTATTTT	CASSYSVAGGTETQYF
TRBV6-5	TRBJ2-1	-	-	TGTGCCAGCAGTTTTTTTAGGGACGGAGTGATCGATGAGCAGTTCTTC	CASSFFRDGVIDEQFF
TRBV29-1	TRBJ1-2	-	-	TGCAGCGTTGACGGTCCTAGCATCTACACCTTC	CSVDGPSIYTF
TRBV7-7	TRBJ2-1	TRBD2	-	TGTGCTAGCAGCCTGGGACTAGCGGGAGGCCTTTACAATGAGCAGTTCTTC	CASSLGLAGGLYNEQFF
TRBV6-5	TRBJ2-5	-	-	TGTGCCAGCAGTTACTCTAGGCTCCAAGAGACCCAGTACTTC	CASSYSRLQETQYF
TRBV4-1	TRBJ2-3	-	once	TGCGCCAGCAGCCAATATCTTCCGCACCAGGGATCCACAGATACGCAGTATTTT	CASSQYLPHQGSTDTQYF
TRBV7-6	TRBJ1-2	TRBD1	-	TGTGCCAGCAGCTCCGGGCAGGGGGCTGGCTACACCTTC	CASSSGQGAGYTF
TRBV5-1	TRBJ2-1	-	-	TGCGCCAGCAGCTTCCCACAGACGGATATCACCCTTGGGGAGCAGTTCTTC	CASSFPQTDITLGEQFF
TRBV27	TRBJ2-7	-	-	TGTGCCAGCAGTTTGGGGGGCGGGGGTAGGGAGCAGTACTTC	CASSLGGGGREQYF